This is a list of T cell receptor beta chains from one sample in a study of shared clonotypes between healthy human individuals. Some clones are missing from TCRdb's copy, which holds only in-frame ones; the method was immunoSEQ multiplex PCR. The top ten hold around 0.47% of the sample, which has over 850,000 clones, around 78% seen once. The sequenced sample was memory CD4+ T cells from PBMCs. The receptors stem from a man between 18 and 29 years old in good health. Some clones in this sample may be carry-over from other donors' samples. Each CDR3 is given with its conserved first and last residue. The order of the fields is clone size, D gene, V gene, J gene, CDR3 DNA, CDR3 protein. D genes are given only for firm matches. Rows give clone size only sometimes, using once, few, many, or a class for an expanded clone.

>.|.|TRBV18|TRBJ1-2
TGTGCCAGCTCACCAGAAATTTTAGGGACGGGCTATGGCTACACCTTC
CASSPEILGTGYGYTF
>once|.|TRBV6-1|TRBJ2-6
TGTGCCAGCAGTGCCAGCTATGGGGCCAACGTCCTGACTTTC
CASSASYGANVLTF
>few|.|TRBV11-2|TRBJ2-1
TGTGCCAGCAGCTTAGGGGGTGAGCAGTTCTTC
CASSLGGEQFF
>.|.|TRBV5-7|TRBJ1-3
TGTGCCAGCAGCTTGGAGAATCGCACGGCATCTGGAAACACCATATATTTT
CASSLENRTASGNTIYF
>.|.|TRBV18|TRBJ2-7
TGTGCCAGCTCACCAGCGGGGCCCGGCTCCTACGAGCAGTACTTC
CASSPAGPGSYEQYF
>.|.|TRBV7-9|TRBJ1-2
TGTGCCAGCAGCTTAGCAGCCTCTAACTATGGCTGCACCTTC
CASSLAASNYGCTF
>.|TRBD2|TRBV28|TRBJ2-5
TGTGCCAGCAGTTTCGGGGGGGGACTAGCGGAGACCCAGTACTTC
CASSFGGGLAETQYF
>once|TRBD1|TRBV7-2|TRBJ1-1
TGTGCCAGCAGCCCGTGGGACAGGGACACTGAAGCTTTCTTT
CASSPWDRDTEAFF
>once|.|TRBV7-2|TRBJ1-4
TGTGCCAGCAGCTTAGTTCTCGGACATAATGAAAAACTGTTTTTT
CASSLVLGHNEKLFF
>.|.|TRBV6-6|TRBJ1-3
TGTGCCAGCAGCTGGACAGCCTCTGGAAACACCATATATTTT
CASSWTASGNTIYF
>.|.|TRBV9|TRBJ2-5
TGTGCCAGCAGCGTAGGGCAAGGCCAAGAGACCCAGTACTTC
CASSVGQGQETQYF
>once|TRBD1|TRBV5-1|TRBJ2-2
TGCGCCAGCGGGACAGGGGTCACCGGGGAGCTGTTTTTT
CASGTGVTGELFF
>.|TRBD1|TRBV6-5|TRBJ2-2
TGTGCCAGCAGTTACTACCCAATACAGGGGACCGGGGAGCTGTTTTTT
CASSYYPIQGTGELFF
>.|TRBD2|TRBV7-3|TRBJ2-1
TGTGCCAGCAGCCTCCAACGAGCGGGAGGTAATGAGCAGTTCTTC
CASSLQRAGGNEQFF
>.|TRBD1|TRBV2|TRBJ2-1
TGTGCCAGCAGTGAAAGGGGACAGGAGGGGTACAATGAGCAGTTCTTC
CASSERGQEGYNEQFF
>.|.|TRBV19|TRBJ1-5
TGTGCCAGTAGTATAGTTTCGACACTGGGCCGAGCCCAGCATTTT
CASSIVSTLGRAQHF
>.|TRBD2|TRBV10-3|TRBJ2-7
TGTGCCATCAGTGAGAGGACTAGCGGGAACTACGAGCAGTACTTC
CAISERTSGNYEQYF
>.|TRBD1|TRBV18|TRBJ2-1
TGTGCCAGCTCACCAACGGGGACAGTTGAGCAGTTCTTC
CASSPTGTVEQFF
>.|.|TRBV7-9|TRBJ1-5
TGTGCCAGCAGCTTAGATGGTGATAACCAGCCCCAGCATTTT
CASSLDGDNQPQHF
>.|TRBD1|TRBV9|TRBJ2-5
TGTGCCAGCAGCGGGACAGGGAAAGAGACCCAGTACTTC
CASSGTGKETQYF
>.|.|TRBV5-1|TRBJ2-7
TGCGCCAGCAGCTCATATCTTTCGGGCAGGGGCTCCTACGAGCAGTACTTC
CASSSYLSGRGSYEQYF
>.|TRBD1|TRBV2|TRBJ2-7
TGTGCCAGTAAGCCCGGGACAGGGGGCTACGAGCAGTACTTC
CASKPGTGGYEQYF
>.|.|TRBV9|TRBJ2-2
TGTGCCAGCAGCCCCCAATTTGGCGGGGAGCTGTTTTTT
CASSPQFGGELFF
>.|.|TRBV19|TRBJ1-2
TGTGCCAGTAACGACTTGGACAGCTACACCTTC
CASNDLDSYTF
>.|TRBD1|TRBV5-4|TRBJ2-3
TGTGCCAGCAGCTCGACCGGGGACAGGGTGACAGATACGCAGTATTTT
CASSSTGDRVTDTQYF
>few|.|TRBV5-6|TRBJ2-3
TGTGCCAGCAGCTTGACTAACCTCGCGCACACAGATACGCAGTATTTT
CASSLTNLAHTDTQYF
>.|.|TRBV29-1|TRBJ2-1
TGCAGCGTTCTCAGGGGTTCCTACAATGAGCAGTTCTTC
CSVLRGSYNEQFF
>.|TRBD2|TRBV7-2|TRBJ2-2
TGTGCCAGCAGCTTTACTAGCGGGATGAACACCGGGGAGCTGTTTTTT
CASSFTSGMNTGELFF
>.|.|TRBV6-5|TRBJ1-1
TGTGCCAGCAGTTACTCCACAGCGAACACTGAAGCTTTCTTT
CASSYSTANTEAFF
>few|.|TRBV5-1|TRBJ2-1
TGCGCCAGCAGCTTGGTCCGCCAAGGGCTATTTGAGCAGTTCTTC
CASSLVRQGLFEQFF
>.|.|TRBV27|TRBJ2-2
TGTGAACCACCCCAGACCCTAGCCCCCCCCGGGGAGCTGTTTTTT
CEPPQTLAPPGELFF
>.|.|TRBV15|TRBJ1-1
TGTGCCACCAGCGAAATATACGGCACTGAAGCTTTCTTT
CATSEIYGTEAFF
>.|.|TRBV9|TRBJ2-5
TGTGCCAGCGGGGGCCCAGGGTCAAGAGAGACCCAGTACTTC
CASGGPGSRETQYF
>.|.|TRBV4-2|TRBJ1-1
TGTGCCAGCAGCCAAGATGGTAGCCTCCTGAACACTGAAGCTTTCTTT
CASSQDGSLLNTEAFF
>.|.|TRBV18|TRBJ2-1
TGTGCCAGCGCTCCCACCACAGACTCCTACAATGAGCAGTTCTTC
CASAPTTDSYNEQFF
>.|.|TRBV7-8|TRBJ2-4
TGTGCCAGCAGCTTAGATTCGAACATTCAGTACTTC
CASSLDSNIQYF